Presented here are 25 T cell receptor beta chains from one specimen sequenced in a study of blood T cells in healthy people across ages. Through a sample-barcoded 5' primer and a J-beta primer mix, a second PCR was run for about 6 to 11 cycles. TCRdb redid the calling of the 5' RACE reads with MiXCR, one entry per CDR3 protein. Of approximately 780,000 distinct CDR3 sequences listed, more than 25% were seen once; the top ten hold around 2.9%. These data were likewise used in another study, on T cells of mothers and their children.

Sequenced: blood. Receptor source: a boy aged 5-17 years in good health.

CDR3 DNA sequence: TGCAGTGCTAGAGATGGAGCAGATAGTGGGGAGACCCAGTACTTC. It specifies CSARDGADSGETQYF. The rearrangement links TRBV20-1 to TRBJ2-5; no reliable D call. CDR1 DFQATT and CDR2 SNEGSKA come from the germline V gene (reference sequence). Trimming pared 0 bases from V and 5 bases from J, leaving 16 bases between. CDR3 length: 15 amino acids.

The chain uses TRBV7-9 and TRBJ2-7, with TRBD2 identical over 8 bases. The V and J ends lost 4 bases and 0 bases, in that order; junction bases with no gene match: 5. CDR1 and CDR2 (germline): SEHNR, FQNEAQ (reference sequence). The CDR3 totals 15 residues. The CDR3 DNA reads TGTGCCAGCAGCTCCGGGGGGGGGTTCTCCTACGAGCAGTACTTC. Residues: CASSSGGGFSYEQYF.

This clonotype came up a few times. The chain couples TRBV28 to TRBJ2-4, with D unclear. Trimming removed 6 bases from V and 5 bases from J, with 20 bases in between. This CDR3 is built from 16 residues. Germline V gene sequence: CDR1 MDHEN, CDR2 SYDVKM. The CDR3 DNA is TGTGCCAGCAGCTCCGGGTGGGCAGACCCCCAAAACATTCAGTACTTC. Translated: CASSSGWADPQNIQYF.

The CDR3 region is CATWGKDSNSFYGYTF. The DNA for the CDR3 is TGTGCCACCTGGGGAAAGGACAGCAATTCCTTCTATGGCTACACCTTC. V and J are TRBV24-1 and TRBJ1-2; D is perhaps TRBD1 (6 bases). This CDR3 comprises 16 residues. V was clipped by 9 bases and J by 4 bases, with 23 bases between them. Germline CDR1 and CDR2: KGHDR and SFDVKD.

This clonotype was found a few times. The chain is built from TRBV24-1 and TRBJ2-5; unclear D gene. With 5 bases removed from V and 3 bases from J, the gap between germline ends came to 6 bases. The CDR3 has 12 residues. From germline, CDR1 is KGHDR and CDR2 SFDVKD. The CDR3 loop reads CATSGPEETQYF. CDR3 coding DNA: TGTGCCACCAGTGGCCCCGAAGAGACCCAGTACTTC.

This clonotype was seen only a few times. The rearrangement uses TRBV6-5 and TRBJ2-5, with D tentatively TRBD2 (6 bases). From germline, CDR1 is MNHEY and CDR2 SVGAGI. The CDR3 length is 16 residues. The V end lost 2 bases, the J end lost 1 base, and 14 bases lay between the germline ends. The CDR3 DNA is TGTGCCAGCAGTTACCGGAGGGTTTTGGTCCAAGAGACCCAGTACTTC. Translating gives CASSYRRVLVQETQYF.

This clonotype was counted between two and nine times. The rearrangement links TRBV5-5 to TRBJ2-5, with unresolved D. Germline V gives CDR1 SGHKS, CDR2 YYEKEE (reference sequence). The CDR3 is made up of 16 amino acids. Trimming shortened V by 0 bases and J by 0 bases, and 12 bases separated the two germline ends. CDR3 protein: CASSLVGGVDQETQYF. The CDR3 DNA sequence: TGTGCCAGCAGCTTGGTGGGTGGTGTAGACCAAGAGACCCAGTACTTC.

At least ten counts were recorded for this clonotype. The chain carries TRBV5-1 and TRBJ2-2; 9 bases line up with TRBD1. The germline V gene has CDR1 SGHRS and CDR2 YFSETQ. V was pared by 5 bases and J by 5 bases, with 1 base of the junction left unmatched. The CDR3 contains 13 residues. CDR3 nucleotide sequence: TGCGCCAGCAGGACAGGGGGAACCGGGGAGCTGTTTTTT. Its protein is CASRTGGTGELFF.

J is TRBJ2-1 and V is TRBV9, with 8 bases matching TRBD2. The CDR3 contains 15 residues. Germline V gene lookup returns CDR1 SGDLS and CDR2 YYNGEE. The J segment lost 0 bases and the V segment lost 6 bases, leaving 5 bases of the junction unmatched. CDR3 sequence (DNA): TGTGCCAGCATGCGGGGGGCTAGCTCCTACAATGAGCAGTTCTTC. Translation gives CASMRGASSYNEQFF. Based on the CDR3 plus reference TRBV9 and TRBJ2-1, the full variable domain is DSGVTQTPKHLITATGQRVTLRCSPRSGDLSVYWYQQSLDQGLQFLIQYYNGEERAKGNILERFSAQQFPDLHSELNLSSLELGDSALYFCASMRGASSYNEQFFGPGTRLTVL.

This clonotype was counted only a few times. The V call is TRBV18, the J call TRBJ2-2, with TRBD1 identical over 7 bases. The CDR3 length is 15 residues. V trimming: 4 bases; J trimming: 5 bases; junction bases outside the gene matches: 7. Germline loops: CDR1 KGHSH, CDR2 LQKENI. The CDR3 DNA reads TGTGCCAGCTCACTCACAGGGGCTCGGACCGGGGAGCTGTTTTTT. Its protein is CASSLTGARTGELFF.

V is TRBV30 and J is TRBJ2-7; 9 nucleotides line up with TRBD2. V shed 8 bases, J shed 2 bases, and the junction held 7 bases outside the gene matches. Germline V lookup: CDR1 GTSNPN, CDR2 SVGIG (reference sequence). The CDR3 has 13 residues. CDR3 loop: CAGFSGGAYEQYF. The CDR3 nucleotides are TGTGCCGGATTTAGCGGGGGAGCCTACGAGCAGTACTTC.

The chain carries TRBV20-1 and TRBJ2-7; 9 positions agree with TRBD1. With 6 bases clipped from V and 7 bases from J, the junction kept 7 bases outside the gene matches. CDR1 DFQATT and CDR2 SNEGSKA come from the germline V gene (reference sequence). This CDR3 is 12 amino acids long. The CDR3: CSAPQGAGEQYF. The CDR3 coding sequence is TGCAGTGCGCCACAGGGGGCTGGGGAGCAGTACTTC.

This clonotype has ten or more counts. The V gene is TRBV7-9, the J gene TRBJ1-1; D may be TRBD1 (5 bases). Germline V CDR1 and CDR2: SEHNR, FQNEAQ (reference sequence). CDR3 length: 15 amino acids. Trimming shortened V by 5 bases and J by 6 bases, and 19 bases separated the two germline ends. The CDR3 sequence: CASSEPGRRVAEAFF. CDR3 bases: TGTGCCAGCAGCGAACCGGGGCGCAGGGTGGCTGAAGCTTTCTTT.

The V gene is TRBV6-6, the J gene TRBJ2-7; possibly TRBD1 for D (5 bases). The V end lost 6 bases, the J end lost 6 bases, and 18 bases lay between the germline ends. Germline-derived CDR1 and CDR2 are MNHNY and SVGAGI (reference sequence). CDR3 length: 14 residues. The CDR3 nucleotides read TGTGCCAGCAGCCAGCAGGGCTCTACGGCCGAGCAGTACTTC. Translation: CASSQQGSTAEQYF.

This clonotype has more than one count but fewer than ten. CDR3 DNA sequence: TGCGCCAGCAGCAGGTCGTCCGGGACAGGGGGGATCTATGGCTACACCTTC. Protein sequence: CASSRSSGTGGIYGYTF. The chain employs TRBV5-1 and TRBJ1-2; 11 nucleotides match TRBD1. The ends lost 4 bases at V and 4 bases at J; junction bases unmatched: 12. CDR3 length: 17 residues. In germline, CDR1 is SGHRS, CDR2 YFSETQ.

This clonotype was detected only a few times. The chain employs TRBV20-1 and TRBJ2-1; D is possibly TRBD1 or TRBD2 (5 bases each). The ends were cut back, 1 base at V and 8 bases at J, with 15 bases in the middle. Germline V gene data show CDR1 as DFQATT and CDR2 as SNEGSKA (reference sequence). This CDR3 is 14 amino acids long. The CDR3 sequence is CSARAPRGVDEQFF. In DNA, the CDR3 is TGCAGTGCTAGAGCCCCGCGAGGGGTCGATGAGCAGTTCTTC.

This chain's CDR3 is CASSLQGASEKLFF. The CDR3 DNA follows: TGCGCCAGCAGCTTACAGGGGGCGAGTGAAAAACTGTTTTTT. V gene TRBV4-1 combines with J gene TRBJ1-4; the match to TRBD1 covers 9 bases. CDR1 and CDR2 (germline): MGHRA, YSYEKL. This CDR3 contains 14 residues. V shed 5 bases, J shed 7 bases, and the junction held 5 bases outside the gene matches.

The chain recombines TRBV12-3 or TRBV12-4 with TRBJ1-2, with 10 bases aligning to TRBD1. CDR3 length: 13 amino acids. J lost 7 bases, V lost 8 bases, and 7 bases had no gene match. DNA of the CDR3: TGTGCCAGCGGTGGACAGGGGGGAATTGGCTACACCTTC. Protein sequence: CASGGQGGIGYTF.

There are a few counts of this clonotype. The rearrangement joins TRBV10-3 to TRBJ2-5; unclear D gene. This CDR3 has 12 residues. V was trimmed by 5 bases and J by 0 bases, leaving 4 bases between them. Germline V gene lookup returns CDR1 ENHRY and CDR2 SYGVKD. The CDR3 region is CAISPDQETQYF. As DNA, the CDR3 is TGTGCCATCAGTCCAGACCAAGAGACCCAGTACTTC.

The chain has TRBV12-3 or TRBV12-4 and TRBJ1-1, with a weak D call TRBD1 (6 bases). There are 16 residues in the CDR3. The germline V and J ends were trimmed by 5 bases and 0 bases, with 16 bases remaining between them. The CDR3 DNA is TGTGCCAGCAGTCCAAGGGGGACGGGTGTGAACACTGAAGCTTTCTTT. Translating gives CASSPRGTGVNTEAFF.

V gene TRBV7-3 combines with J gene TRBJ1-3, with a possible D match to TRBD1 (5 bases). The CDR3 is 13 amino acids. Germline lookup yields CDR1 SGHTA and CDR2 FQGTGA. V lost 5 bases, J lost 3 bases, and 8 bases lay in between. The CDR3 DNA reads TGTGCCAGCAGCCATGGGGGTGGAAACACCATATATTTT. Encoded protein: CASSHGGGNTIYF.

This chain uses TRBV7-8 with TRBJ2-1; D gene ambiguous. V was shortened by 1 base and J by 5 bases, with 15 bases between the two germline ends. CDR1 is SGHVS, CDR2 FQNEAQ, per germline. The CDR3 has 16 residues. In nucleotides, the CDR3 is TGTGCCAGCAGCTTAGGGATGGCAGGTAAGGACAATGAGCAGTTCTTC. Protein sequence: CASSLGMAGKDNEQFF.

This clonotype was recorded a few times. CDR3 sequence reads: CASGISGVDTQYF. DNA for the CDR3: TGTGCCAGCGGGATCAGCGGGGTAGATACGCAGTATTTT. The V gene is TRBV6-5, the J gene TRBJ2-3; 7 bases agree with TRBD2. J gave up 5 bases and V 8 bases, and 7 bases lay outside the gene matches. The CDR3 extends over 13 amino acids. Germline CDR1 is MNHEY and CDR2 is SVGAGI.

The sample holds a few counts of this clonotype. The chain recombines TRBV20-1 with TRBJ2-3; TRBD2 matches at 9 bases. The V gene end was trimmed by 5 bases and the J gene end by 7 bases; junction bases not matched to a gene: 13. CDR3 length: 15 residues. Germline CDR1 reads DFQATT; CDR2 reads SNEGSKA (reference sequence). CDR3 sequence (DNA): TGCAGTGCTGGCCAAGCGGGGGGCCACCAGTATACGCAGTATTTT. Encoded protein: CSAGQAGGHQYTQYF.

Many counts were recorded for this clonotype. CDR3 loop: CASDRRGETQYF. The DNA of the CDR3 is TGTGCCAGCGACCGGAGGGGAGAGACCCAGTACTTC. The chain combines TRBV2 with TRBJ2-5, with D possibly being TRBD2 (6 bases). Trimming left V 8 bases short and J 4 bases short, with 11 bases between. The length of the CDR3 is 12 residues. Germline CDR1 is SNHLY and CDR2 is FYNNEI. The complete variable domain, with remaining parts taken from reference TRBV2 and TRBJ2-5, reads EPEVTQTPSHQVTQMGQEVILRCVPISNHLYFYWYRQILGQKVEFLVSFYNNEISEKSEIFDDQFSVERPDGSNFTLKIRSTKLEDSAMYFCASDRRGETQYFGPGTRLLVL.